Sequencing of this T cell receptor (beta chain) was carried out in a study of OX40 agonist ivuxolimab in advanced cancers. Turning to the study itself: Ivuxolimab is an agonistic anti-OX40 (CD134) antibody, and patients were treated with it.

This CDR3 has 17 residues. V lost 3 bases and J lost 0; bases outside the gene matches: 7. The germline CDR1 and CDR2 sequences are LNHDA and SQIVND (reference sequence). The table came from immunoSEQ multiplex PCR; TCRdb's copy has only in-frame clones and leaves some out. The repertoire has about 130,000 clones, about nine tenths of them found once; the top ten carry approximately 1.1%. The source is an adult with an advanced solid tumor such as melanoma, head and neck, liver or kidney cancer. The chain has TRBV19 and TRBJ1-5, with 8 bases fitting TRBD1. The sequencing used CD4+ or CD8+ T cells sorted from blood, collected in a trial of the OX40 agonist ivuxolimab. Here the CDR3 reads CASSIRTGNPSNQPQHF. CDR3 bases: TGTGCCAGTAGTATCCGGACAGGGAACCCTAGCAATCAGCCCCAGCATTTT.